The 32 T cell receptor beta chains below all came from one sample that was sequenced in a study of blood T cell repertoires in COVID-19. Data came from immunoSEQ multiplex PCR; TCRdb stores just in-frame clones and leaves some out. The sample comprises under 75,000 clones, 85% to 95% of which are singletons, and about 4.5% rests with the top ten. Sequenced: peripheral blood. The receptors were sampled from a man over 45 with active COVID-19.

The V gene is TRBV18, the J gene TRBJ2-3, with TRBD2 as a possible D gene (5 bases). The germline gives CDR1 KGHSH, CDR2 LQKENI. The V gene lost 5 bases and the J gene lost 6 bases, with 18 bases spanning the gap. CDR3 length: 15 residues. CDR3 nucleotides: TGTGCCAGCTCAGGATTAACGGGATCCCAGGATACGCAGTATTTT. As protein: CASSGLTGSQDTQYF.

This rearrangement joins TRBV4-1 to TRBJ2-5; 12 positions match TRBD1. There are 16 residues in the CDR3. Germline assignment: CDR1 MGHRA and CDR2 YSYEKL. V was clipped by 1 base and J by 6 bases; unmatched bases: 6. DNA of the CDR3: TGCGCCAGCAGCCAAGTGGGACAGGGGGCGCGTAAGACCCAGTACTTC. It specifies CASSQVGQGARKTQYF.

This chain joins TRBV24-1 and TRBJ2-1; 16 bases are shared with TRBD2. V shed 3 bases, J shed 5 bases, and the junction held 12 bases outside the gene matches. CDR1 KGHDR and CDR2 SFDVKD come from the germline V gene. This CDR3 is built from 20 residues. This CDR3 is CATSDPRGTSGRARDNEQFF. CDR3 coding DNA: TGTGCCACCAGTGATCCCCGGGGGACTAGCGGGAGGGCGCGTGACAATGAGCAGTTCTTC.

The chain has TRBV21-1 and TRBJ2-4; the D call TRBD1 from the table was never checked on the DNA. TRBV21-1 is a pseudogene segment. This CDR3 spans 15 amino acids. CDR3 DNA sequence: TGTGCCATCTCTACAGGGTTCCGGGCCAAAAACATTCAGTACTTC. As protein: CAISTGFRAKNIQYF.

This chain joins TRBV7-4 and TRBJ1-5; tentative D call: TRBD1 (6 bases). The CDR3 totals 18 residues. The V gene lost 4 bases and the J gene lost 5 bases, with 24 bases spanning the gap. Germline-derived CDR1 and CDR2 are SGHVT and SQSDAQ. The CDR3 reads CASSSRPWGGLGDQPQHF. The CDR3 DNA is TGTGCCAGCAGCTCCAGACCCTGGGGGGGCCTGGGGGATCAGCCCCAGCATTTT.

The V gene is TRBV9, the J gene TRBJ2-7; 10 positions agree with TRBD1. After removal of 3 bases from V and 6 bases from J, the junction contained 9 bases not matched to a gene. The CDR3 has 15 amino acids. Germline CDR1 reads SGDLS; CDR2 reads YYNGEE. CDR3 coding DNA: TGTGCCAGCAGCGCGTGGGGACAGGGGTTTGTCGAGCAGTACTTC. This gives the protein CASSAWGQGFVEQYF.

The chain carries TRBV28 and TRBJ2-2; no clear D gene. This CDR3 is built from 12 residues. With 4 bases removed from V and 6 bases from J, the gap between germline ends came to 6 bases. Germline V gene data show CDR1 as MDHEN and CDR2 as SYDVKM. The CDR3 DNA is TGTGCCAGCAGTTCCCCCGCCGGGGAGCTGTTTTTT. Translating it yields CASSSPAGELFF.

The CDR3 here is CASSLGRDRGRYEQYF. In DNA form, the CDR3 reads TGTGCCAGCAGCTTAGGGAGGGACAGGGGGCGATACGAGCAGTACTTC. This chain uses TRBV7-8 with TRBJ2-7; 12 bases fit TRBD1. Trimming removed 1 base from V and 4 bases from J; junction bases left unmatched: 5. The germline V gene has CDR1 SGHVS and CDR2 FQNEAQ. The CDR3 sequence is 16 residues long.

The rearrangement uses TRBV4-2 and TRBJ2-3, with D hard to call. Germline V gene data show CDR1 as LGHNA and CDR2 as YNFKEQ. This CDR3 has 16 amino acids. The V gene lost 0 bases and the J gene lost 5 bases, with 15 bases spanning the gap. CDR3 residues: CASSQDRYGRRDTQYF. Written as DNA, the CDR3 is TGTGCCAGCAGCCAAGATCGGTATGGGCGTAGAGATACGCAGTATTTT.

This rearrangement joins TRBV14 to TRBJ2-2; D may be TRBD2 (5 bases). This CDR3 comprises 16 residues. CDR1 and CDR2 from the germline V gene are SGHDN and FVKESK. V was pared by 4 bases and J by 2 bases, with 14 bases between. CDR3 sequence reads: CASSRLFFRNTGELFF. The CDR3 bases are TGTGCCAGCAGCCGACTATTTTTCAGAAACACCGGGGAGCTGTTTTTT.

The chain has TRBV7-2 and TRBJ2-7; possible D gene TRBD2, 6 bases. V gave up 5 bases and J gave up 7 bases, with 18 bases separating them. The germline V gene encodes CDR1 SGHTA and CDR2 FQGNSA. The CDR3 totals 14 residues. DNA for the CDR3: TGTGCCAGCAGCAATTTCGGAGCGGGTGGTGAGCAGTACTTC. Residues: CASSNFGAGGEQYF.

The V and J genes are TRBV6-5 and TRBJ2-7, with D possibly matching TRBD2 (6 bases). The germline CDR1 and CDR2 sequences are MNHEY and SVGAGI. CDR3 length: 16 amino acids. The ends were cut back, 0 bases at V and 2 bases at J, with 14 bases in the middle. The CDR3 DNA is TGTGCCAGCAGTTACTCCCGGGACTCCCGTACCTACGAGCAGTACTTC. This gives the protein CASSYSRDSRTYEQYF.

V gene TRBV29-1 combines with J gene TRBJ2-7; the match to TRBD1 covers 9 bases. CDR3 length equals 14 residues. The germline V gene encodes CDR1 SQVTM and CDR2 ANQGSEA. With V trimmed by 6 bases and J by 0 bases, 6 bases remained unmatched. The CDR3 protein is CSVAQGANSYEQYF. CDR3 DNA sequence: TGCAGCGTAGCACAGGGGGCCAACTCCTACGAGCAGTACTTC.

The chain employs TRBV7-9 and TRBJ1-2, with D unresolved. Germline V gives CDR1 SEHNR, CDR2 FQNEAQ (reference sequence). The germline V and J ends were trimmed by 0 bases and 8 bases, with 10 bases remaining between them. The CDR3 is 13 amino acids. CDR3 nucleotides: TGTGCCAGCAGCTTAGCCGGGGTGAAGGGCTACACCTTC. Its translation is CASSLAGVKGYTF.

The chain joins TRBV10-3 to TRBJ2-7; 8 nucleotides match TRBD2. This CDR3 is built from 16 residues. After removal of 6 bases from V and 4 bases from J, the junction contained 14 bases not matched to a gene. Germline CDR1 is ENHRY and CDR2 is SYGVKD. For the CDR3, the DNA is TGTGCCATCAGAGAAACGACCGGGACTAGGCAATACGAGCAGTACTTC. Translation: CAIRETTGTRQYEQYF.

The V call is TRBV28, the J call TRBJ1-1; the D gene is possibly TRBD1 (6 bases). CDR3 length equals 14 residues. The V end lost 8 bases, the J end lost 3 bases, and 16 bases lay between the germline ends. Looked up from germline, CDR1 is MDHEN and CDR2 is SYDVKM. The CDR3 loop reads CASYTGSLYTEAFF. For the CDR3, the DNA is TGTGCCAGCTATACAGGGAGCCTGTACACTGAAGCTTTCTTT.

The chain uses TRBV11-2 and TRBJ1-2, with TRBD1 matching 7 bases. Trimming cost V 8 bases and J 3 bases; bases outside gene matches: 6. The CDR3 length is 13 residues. Germline assignment: CDR1 SGHAT and CDR2 FQNNGV. The CDR3 sequence: CASGTDRDYGYTF. As DNA, the CDR3 is TGTGCCAGCGGGACAGACAGAGACTATGGCTACACCTTC.

The rearrangement joins TRBV28 to TRBJ1-1; D unresolved. The V gene's germline CDR1 is MDHEN and CDR2 SYDVKM. The V and J ends lost 7 bases and 6 bases respectively, with 15 bases between them. The CDR3 is made up of 13 amino acids. For the CDR3, the DNA is TGTGCCAGCACCCCTCGGTTCTCCGCTGAAGCTTTCTTT. Its protein product is CASTPRFSAEAFF.

V gene TRBV19 combines with J gene TRBJ1-4, with 11 bases matching TRBD1. This CDR3 is built from 13 residues. CDR1 LNHDA and CDR2 SQIVND come from the germline V gene (reference sequence). The ends lost 9 bases at V and 7 bases at J; junction bases unmatched: 4. The CDR3: CASSGTGGEKLFF. The CDR3 DNA reads TGTGCCAGCTCCGGGACAGGGGGTGAAAAACTGTTTTTT.

This chain connects TRBV7-6 to TRBJ2-5; 11 bases line up with TRBD1. Trimming cost V 3 bases and J 4 bases; bases outside gene matches: 4. This CDR3 has 15 residues. The V gene's germline CDR1 is SGHVS and CDR2 FNYEAQ. CDR3 sequence reads: CASSFGTGGRETQYF. The CDR3 coding sequence is TGTGCCAGCAGCTTTGGGACAGGGGGGAGAGAGACCCAGTACTTC.

V is TRBV28 and J is TRBJ1-3, with a weak D call TRBD1 (6 bases). CDR1 MDHEN and CDR2 SYDVKM come from the germline V gene. V was cut by 3 bases and J by 3 bases, with 18 bases left in between. The CDR3 loop spans 17 amino acids. The CDR3, as DNA: TGTGCCAGCAGTTTGGGTTCTGGACAGAGTATTGGAAACACCATATATTTT. Translation gives CASSLGSGQSIGNTIYF.

The rearrangement uses TRBV27 and TRBJ1-5, with 8 bases identical to TRBD1. With V trimmed by 4 bases and J by 1 base, 6 bases remained unmatched. Germline-derived CDR1 and CDR2 are MNHEY and SMNVEV (reference sequence). The CDR3 loop spans 16 amino acids. The CDR3 loop is CASSSYRGESNQPQHF. The CDR3 DNA sequence: TGTGCCAGCAGTTCCTACAGGGGGGAAAGCAATCAGCCCCAGCATTTT.

V usage is TRBV7-9 and J usage is TRBJ2-5; 12 nucleotides align to TRBD1. The trim removed 4 bases at V and 5 bases at J, leaving 8 bases unmatched. This CDR3 region has 16 residues. CDR1 SEHNR and CDR2 FQNEAQ come from the germline V gene (reference sequence). The CDR3 DNA is TGTGCCAGCAGCTCACGGGGACAGGGGGCGCGGGAGACCCAGTACTTC. Translation gives CASSSRGQGARETQYF.

This clone was recorded once. The chain carries TRBV25-1 and TRBJ2-5, with no clear D. The CDR3 extends over 15 amino acids. V lost 1 base and J 3 bases, leaving 12 bases between the germline ends. The germline V gene encodes CDR1 MGHDK and CDR2 SYGVNS. CDR3 sequence reads: CASSEFTANEETQYF. In DNA, the CDR3 is TGTGCCAGCAGTGAATTTACAGCAAACGAAGAGACCCAGTACTTC.

The chain joins TRBV10-3 to TRBJ2-7, with a weak D call TRBD2 (5 bases). Trimming stripped 10 bases from V and 2 bases from J, with 9 bases between. There are 11 residues in the CDR3. CDR1 ENHRY and CDR2 SYGVKD come from the germline V gene. This chain's CDR3 is CATGSTYEQYF. In nucleotides, the CDR3 is TGTGCCACGGGGAGTACCTACGAGCAGTACTTC.

The CDR3 nucleotides are TGTGCCTGGGGGGGACAGGGGCTTACTGAAGCTTTCTTT. Its translation: CAWGGQGLTEAFF. V gene TRBV30 combines with J gene TRBJ1-1; 10 nucleotides match TRBD1. The CDR3 runs 13 residues. Germline-derived CDR1 and CDR2 are GTSNPN and SVGIG (reference sequence). V lost 5 bases, J lost 5 bases, and 5 bases stayed unmatched.

CDR3 coding DNA: TGCGCCAGCAGCCAAGTTGGAGGGGGCGTCGAGCAGTTCTTC. It is translated as CASSQVGGGVEQFF. V gene TRBV4-1 combines with J gene TRBJ2-1; possible D gene TRBD1, 7 bases. The germline V gene encodes CDR1 MGHRA and CDR2 YSYEKL. The CDR3 has 14 amino acids. V was shortened by 1 base and J by 10 bases, with 14 bases between the two germline ends.

About this clone: Distinct nucleotide sequences in the sample also encode this CDR3. V and J are TRBV6-4 and TRBJ2-3; D possibly corresponds to TRBD2 (5 bases). This CDR3 has 14 residues. V was cut by 2 bases and J by 2 bases, with 8 bases left in between. The germline CDR1 and CDR2 sequences are MRHNA and SNTAGT. CDR3 amino acids: CASSDPGLTDTQYF. Here the CDR3 DNA reads TGTGCCAGCAGTGACCCTGGACTCACAGATACGCAGTATTTT.

The rearrangement uses TRBV5-6 and TRBJ1-2; tentative D call: TRBD1 (6 bases). The CDR3 spans 15 residues. V was cut by 0 bases and J by 8 bases, with 17 bases left in between. Germline CDR1 reads SGHDT; CDR2 reads YYEEEE. The CDR3 DNA reads as TGTGCCAGCAGCTTGGGACCCCGACAGGCTTACGGCTACACCTTC. Residues: CASSLGPRQAYGYTF.

The rearrangement links TRBV5-5 to TRBJ2-2, with 7 bases lining up with TRBD2. This CDR3 region has 13 residues. Germline trimming cut 4 bases from V and 6 bases from J; bases unmatched to any gene: 3. From germline, CDR1 is SGHKS and CDR2 YYEKEE (reference sequence). Written as DNA, the CDR3 is TGTGCCAGCAGCATCGGACTAGCCGGGGAGCTGTTTTTT. Amino acids: CASSIGLAGELFF.

The V and J genes are TRBV7-2 and TRBJ1-1; D is unresolved. This CDR3 has 13 amino acids. Trimming pared 0 bases from V and 7 bases from J, leaving 9 bases between. Germline CDR1 is SGHTA and CDR2 is FQGNSA. Written as DNA, the CDR3 is TGTGCCAGCAGCTTAGCGGCCAAGAATGAAGCTTTCTTT. This translates into CASSLAAKNEAFF.

The V call is TRBV28, the J call TRBJ1-2, with TRBD1 matching 7 bases. The CDR3 contains 15 residues. The V segment lost 5 bases and the J segment 4 bases; nucleotides outside the gene matches: 10. Germline values: CDR1 MDHEN, CDR2 SYDVKM. The CDR3 spells CASSPDRALVYGYTF. The CDR3 DNA follows: TGTGCCAGCAGTCCAGACAGGGCTTTAGTCTATGGCTACACCTTC.